These 5 T cell receptor beta chains were all obtained from the same sample, sequenced in a study of CD8 T cells in ankylosing spondylitis. Via MiXCR, TCRdb re-called the 5' RACE reads, giving one row per CDR3 protein. Of some 270,000 distinct CDR3 sequences in the sample, over 30% were seen once. Specimen: blood, either unsorted or a sorted T cell fraction (not recorded which). Receptors were obtained from a male donor with ankylosing spondylitis or in good health (not recorded which).

This clonotype was recorded a few times. The chain recombines TRBV29-1 with TRBJ2-2, with D maybe TRBD1 (5 bases). There are 15 residues in the CDR3. Germline values: CDR1 SQVTM, CDR2 ANQGSEA. Deletions cut 7 bases from V and 2 bases from J, with 17 bases between. In DNA, the CDR3 is TGCAGCGCCCTTCCCGACAGAGACAACACCGGGGAGCTGTTTTTT. Its translation: CSALPDRDNTGELFF.

The chain is built from TRBV29-1 and TRBJ2-7; D call uncertain. The CDR3 runs to 11 residues. Germline V gives CDR1 SQVTM, CDR2 ANQGSEA. Trimming pared 3 bases from V and 4 bases from J, leaving 7 bases between. DNA for the CDR3: TGCAGCGTTGAGCAGACTTACGAGCAGTACTTC. It codes for CSVEQTYEQYF.

J is TRBJ2-1 and V is TRBV27; TRBD1 agrees at 10 bases. The CDR3 spans 16 residues. CDR1 is MNHEY and CDR2 is SMNVEV in the germline V gene (reference sequence). Unmatched junction bases numbered 5, after V lost 4 bases and J lost 2 bases. The CDR3 nucleotides are TGTGCCAGCAGTTCTAAGACAGGGGGCGCCTACAATGAGCAGTTCTTC. It translates to CASSSKTGGAYNEQFF.

This clonotype showed up just a few times. This chain joins TRBV12-3 or TRBV12-4 and TRBJ2-3; D gene uncertain. The V and J ends lost 3 bases and 2 bases respectively, with 9 bases between them. The CDR3 is 14 residues long. CDR3 bases: TGTGCCAGCAGTTTTGGGCAACCCACAGATACGCAGTATTTT. Its translation is CASSFGQPTDTQYF.

The chain recombines TRBV9 with TRBJ2-3; D is possibly TRBD1 (6 bases). Trimming shortened V by 0 bases and J by 2 bases, and 13 bases separated the two germline ends. The germline CDR1 and CDR2 sequences are SGDLS and YYNGEE. The CDR3 covers 16 residues. CDR3 protein: CASSVDRDLHTDTQYF. The CDR3 DNA is TGTGCCAGCAGCGTAGACAGGGATCTCCACACAGATACGCAGTATTTT.